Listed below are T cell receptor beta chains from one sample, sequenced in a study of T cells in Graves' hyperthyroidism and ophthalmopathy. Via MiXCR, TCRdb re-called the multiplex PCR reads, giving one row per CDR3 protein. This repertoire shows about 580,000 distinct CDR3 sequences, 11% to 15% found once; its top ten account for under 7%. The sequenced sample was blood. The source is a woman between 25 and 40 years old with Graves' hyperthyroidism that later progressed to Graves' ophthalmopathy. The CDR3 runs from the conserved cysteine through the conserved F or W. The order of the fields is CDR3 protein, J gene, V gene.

CDR3: CASSMRNEQFF
J: TRBJ2-1
V: TRBV19

CDR3: CASSRGSTEAFF
J: TRBJ1-1
V: TRBV19

CDR3: CASSGRDYQYF
J: TRBJ2-5
V: TRBV7-9

CDR3: CATSDLVQGAGELFF
J: TRBJ2-2
V: TRBV24-1

CDR3: CATSPPGQVYNEQFF
J: TRBJ2-1
V: TRBV15

CDR3: CAWSKLAGPASTQYF
J: TRBJ2-3
V: TRBV30

CDR3: CASSLGQVDNQPQHF
J: TRBJ1-5
V: TRBV18

CDR3: CSARAFMGEQFF
J: TRBJ2-1
V: TRBV20-1

CDR3: CVSSPLRGGTAYEQYF
J: TRBJ2-7
V: TRBV6-2/TRBV6-3

CDR3: CASSQDWDRDFETQYF
J: TRBJ2-5
V: TRBV14

CDR3: CASSLRGGQGAYEQYF
J: TRBJ2-7
V: TRBV7-2

CDR3: CASSLKIAQGHQPQHF
J: TRBJ1-5
V: TRBV5-5

CDR3: CASSQGAAYEQYF
J: TRBJ2-7
V: TRBV12-3/TRBV12-4

CDR3: CASSLGRGGGGPYGYTF
J: TRBJ1-2
V: TRBV11-3

CDR3: CSASRTATYEQYF
J: TRBJ2-7
V: TRBV20-1

CDR3: CASSLMGLAGGLDTGELFF
J: TRBJ2-2
V: TRBV7-9

CDR3: CASSLSVGDTQYF
J: TRBJ2-3
V: TRBV7-9

CDR3: CASSEHRTNYGYTF
J: TRBJ1-2
V: TRBV6-1

CDR3: CSVEEWSGNTIYF
J: TRBJ1-3
V: TRBV29-1

CDR3: CSVVQGADEQYF
J: TRBJ2-7
V: TRBV29-1

CDR3: CSLLENGGAGGYTF
J: TRBJ1-2
V: TRBV29-1

CDR3: CASSPGTSGRQQFF
J: TRBJ2-1
V: TRBV12-3/TRBV12-4

CDR3: CASSASWASSYEQYF
J: TRBJ2-7
V: TRBV9

CDR3: CASSLAASGGAWDEQFF
J: TRBJ2-1
V: TRBV5-1

CDR3: CASSRGTSGTDTQYF
J: TRBJ2-3
V: TRBV12-3/TRBV12-4

CDR3: CSVAVGTSGNTIYF
J: TRBJ1-3
V: TRBV29-1

CDR3: CASSLGPPGTGELFF
J: TRBJ2-2
V: TRBV5-5

CDR3: CASSQDFGRARETQYF
J: TRBJ2-5
V: TRBV4-2

CDR3: CASSRMGFAGGSYEQYF
J: TRBJ2-7
V: TRBV5-1

CDR3: CASSQMGGMDTQYF
J: TRBJ2-3
V: TRBV7-2

CDR3: CASSYGGSWTEPTDTQYF
J: TRBJ2-3
V: TRBV6-5

CDR3: CASSPRPGLASHSYNEQFF
J: TRBJ2-1
V: TRBV3-1

CDR3: CASSPTGAKNIQYF
J: TRBJ2-4
V: TRBV28

CDR3: CASREWTAEGTEAFF
J: TRBJ1-1
V: TRBV5-1

CDR3: CAWSLISYNEQFF
J: TRBJ2-1
V: TRBV30

CDR3: CASSASTRPQGSIVFSYEQYF
J: TRBJ2-7
V: TRBV5-4

CDR3: CSGKRQGDEKLFF
J: TRBJ1-4
V: TRBV29-1

CDR3: CASRRPIAGDYNEQFF
J: TRBJ2-1
V: TRBV28

CDR3: CASSPGTGFEGYTF
J: TRBJ1-2
V: TRBV27

CDR3: CASKLLGLADTQYF
J: TRBJ2-3
V: TRBV7-9

CDR3: CASRASGLGIYEQYF
J: TRBJ2-7
V: TRBV2